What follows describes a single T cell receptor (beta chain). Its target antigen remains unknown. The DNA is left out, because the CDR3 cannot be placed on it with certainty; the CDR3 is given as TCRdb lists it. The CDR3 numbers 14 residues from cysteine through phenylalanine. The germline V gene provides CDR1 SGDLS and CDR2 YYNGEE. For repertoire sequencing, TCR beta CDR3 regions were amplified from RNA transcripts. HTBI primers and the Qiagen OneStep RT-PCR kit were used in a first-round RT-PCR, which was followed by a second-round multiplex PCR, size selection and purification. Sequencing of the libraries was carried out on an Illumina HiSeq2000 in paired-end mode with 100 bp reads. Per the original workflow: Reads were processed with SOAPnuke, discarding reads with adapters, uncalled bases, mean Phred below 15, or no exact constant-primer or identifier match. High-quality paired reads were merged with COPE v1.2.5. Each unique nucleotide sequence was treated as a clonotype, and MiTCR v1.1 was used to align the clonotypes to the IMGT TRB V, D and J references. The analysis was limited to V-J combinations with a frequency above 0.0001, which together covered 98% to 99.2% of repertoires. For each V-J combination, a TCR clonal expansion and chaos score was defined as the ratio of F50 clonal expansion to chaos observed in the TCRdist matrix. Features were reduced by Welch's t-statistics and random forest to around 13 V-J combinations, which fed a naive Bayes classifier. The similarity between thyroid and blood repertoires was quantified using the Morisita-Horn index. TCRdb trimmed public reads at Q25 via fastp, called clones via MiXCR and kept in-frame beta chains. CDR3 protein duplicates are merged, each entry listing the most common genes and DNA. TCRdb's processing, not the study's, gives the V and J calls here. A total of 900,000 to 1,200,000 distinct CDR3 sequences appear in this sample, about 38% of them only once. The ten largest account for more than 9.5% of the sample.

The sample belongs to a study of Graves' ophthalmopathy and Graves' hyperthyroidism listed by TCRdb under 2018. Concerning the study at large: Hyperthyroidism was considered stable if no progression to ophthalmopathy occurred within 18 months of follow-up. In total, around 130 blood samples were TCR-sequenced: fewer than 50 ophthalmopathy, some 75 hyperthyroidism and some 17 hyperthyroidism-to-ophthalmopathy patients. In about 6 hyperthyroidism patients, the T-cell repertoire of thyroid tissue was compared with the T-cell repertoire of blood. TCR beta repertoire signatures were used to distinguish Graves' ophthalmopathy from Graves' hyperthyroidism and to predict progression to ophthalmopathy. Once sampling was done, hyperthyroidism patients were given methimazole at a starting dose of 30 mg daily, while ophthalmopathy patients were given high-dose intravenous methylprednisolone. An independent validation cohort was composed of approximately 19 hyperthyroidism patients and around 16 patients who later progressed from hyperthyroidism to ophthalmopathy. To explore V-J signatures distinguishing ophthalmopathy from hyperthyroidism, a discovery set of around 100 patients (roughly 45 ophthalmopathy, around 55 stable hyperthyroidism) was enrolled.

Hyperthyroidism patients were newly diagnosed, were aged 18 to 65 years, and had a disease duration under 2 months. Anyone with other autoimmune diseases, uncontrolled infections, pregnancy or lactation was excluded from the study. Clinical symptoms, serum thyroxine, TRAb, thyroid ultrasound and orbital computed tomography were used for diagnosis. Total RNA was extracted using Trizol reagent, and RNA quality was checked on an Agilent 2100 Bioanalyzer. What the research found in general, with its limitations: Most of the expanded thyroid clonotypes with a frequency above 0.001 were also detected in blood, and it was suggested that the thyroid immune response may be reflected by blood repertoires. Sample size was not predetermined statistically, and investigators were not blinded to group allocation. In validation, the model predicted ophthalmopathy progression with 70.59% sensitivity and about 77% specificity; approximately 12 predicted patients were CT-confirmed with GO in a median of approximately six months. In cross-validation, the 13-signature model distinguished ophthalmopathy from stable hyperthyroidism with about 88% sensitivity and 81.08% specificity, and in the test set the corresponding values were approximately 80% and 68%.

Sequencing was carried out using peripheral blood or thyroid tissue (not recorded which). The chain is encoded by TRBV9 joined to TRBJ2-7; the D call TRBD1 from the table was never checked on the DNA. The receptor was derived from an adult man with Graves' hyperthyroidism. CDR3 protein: CACSVEGDRREQYF.